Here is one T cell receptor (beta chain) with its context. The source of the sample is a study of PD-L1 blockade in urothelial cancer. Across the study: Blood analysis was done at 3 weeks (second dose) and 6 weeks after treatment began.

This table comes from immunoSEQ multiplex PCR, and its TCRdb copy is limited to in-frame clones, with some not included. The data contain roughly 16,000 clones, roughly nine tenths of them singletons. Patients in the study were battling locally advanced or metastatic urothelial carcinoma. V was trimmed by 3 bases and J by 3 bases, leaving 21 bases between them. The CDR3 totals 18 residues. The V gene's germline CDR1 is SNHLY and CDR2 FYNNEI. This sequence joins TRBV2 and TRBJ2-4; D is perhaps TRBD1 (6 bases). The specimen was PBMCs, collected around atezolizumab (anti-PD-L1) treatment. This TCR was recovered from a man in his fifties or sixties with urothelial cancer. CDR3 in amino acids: CASSESGHLLWGKNIQYF. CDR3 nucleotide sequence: TGTGCCAGCAGTGAGTCGGGACACCTCCTTTGGGGCAAAAACATTCAGTACTTC.